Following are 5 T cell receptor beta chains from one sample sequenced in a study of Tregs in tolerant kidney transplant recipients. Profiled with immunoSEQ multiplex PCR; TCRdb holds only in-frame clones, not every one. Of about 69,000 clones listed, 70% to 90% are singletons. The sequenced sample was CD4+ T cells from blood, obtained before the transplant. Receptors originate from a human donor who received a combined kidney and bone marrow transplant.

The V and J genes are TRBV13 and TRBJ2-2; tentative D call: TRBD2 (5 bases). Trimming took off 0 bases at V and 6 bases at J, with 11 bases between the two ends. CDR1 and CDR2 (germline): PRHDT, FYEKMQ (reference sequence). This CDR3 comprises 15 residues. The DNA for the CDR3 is TGTGCCAGCAGCTTAGGTGGGAGTAGGGCCGGGGAGCTGTTTTTT. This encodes CASSLGGSRAGELFF.

CDR3: CASRQQGFRQPQHF. The CDR3 region has the DNA TGTGCCAGCAGACAACAGGGGTTTCGTCAGCCCCAGCATTTT. The chain couples TRBV27 to TRBJ1-5; 7 bases match TRBD1. The germline CDR1 and CDR2 sequences are MNHEY and SMNVEV (reference sequence). The J segment lost 6 bases and the V segment lost 6 bases, leaving 8 bases of the junction unmatched. The CDR3 is made up of 14 amino acids.

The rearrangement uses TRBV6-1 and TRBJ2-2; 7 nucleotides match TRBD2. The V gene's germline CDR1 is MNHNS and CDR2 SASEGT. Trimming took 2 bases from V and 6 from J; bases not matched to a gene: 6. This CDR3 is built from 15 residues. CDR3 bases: TGTGCCAGCAGTGAATGGCGGGAGCTGGCCGGGGAGCTGTTTTTT. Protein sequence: CASSEWRELAGELFF.

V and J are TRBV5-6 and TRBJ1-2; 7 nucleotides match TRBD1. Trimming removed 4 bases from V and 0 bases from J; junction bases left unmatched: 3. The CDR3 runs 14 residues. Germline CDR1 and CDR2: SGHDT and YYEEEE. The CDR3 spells CASSLDRSNYGYTF. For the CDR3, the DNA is TGTGCCAGCAGCCTGGACAGGTCTAACTATGGCTACACCTTC.

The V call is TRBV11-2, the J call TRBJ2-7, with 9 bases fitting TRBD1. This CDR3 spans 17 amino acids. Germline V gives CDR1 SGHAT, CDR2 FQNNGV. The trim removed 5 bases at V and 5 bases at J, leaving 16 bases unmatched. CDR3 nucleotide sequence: TGTGCCAGCAGCCGTAGACCTCCCGGACAGGGGAACGACGAGCAGTACTTC. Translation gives CASSRRPPGQGNDEQYF.